This T cell receptor beta chain originates from a study of OX40 agonist ivuxolimab in advanced cancers. At the level of the study: Three patients showed partial responses: one hepatocellular carcinoma and two cutaneous melanoma cases. Notes on the study in general: In CD8+ T cells, expanded clones were on average more numerous than in CD4+.

CDR3 length: 14 residues. Trimming pared 5 bases from V and 5 bases from J, leaving 15 bases between. Germline CDR1 and CDR2: MNHEY and SVGAGI. The assay was immunoSEQ multiplex PCR, and TCRdb's table has in-frame clones only and misses some. This sample has roughly 45,000 clones, with about 81% found just once. In regard to this clone: Its antigen remains unknown.

This TCR was recovered from an adult with an advanced solid tumor such as melanoma, head and neck, liver or kidney cancer. Sample: CD4+ or CD8+ T cells sorted from blood, taken in a trial of the OX40 agonist ivuxolimab. The chain uses TRBV6-5 and TRBJ2-5; the D gene could be TRBD1 or TRBD2 (5 bases each). DNA of the CDR3: TGTGCCAGCAGTCAGGGACCCGCTCAGGAGACCCAGTACTTC. Amino acids: CASSQGPAQETQYF.